This T cell receptor beta chain was sequenced for a study of T-cell reconstitution after alpha-beta-depleted transplantation in children. Broader study findings: A year had passed since transplant, and T-cell counts and diversity by then came mostly from newly produced T cells. It was surviving recipient T cells and thymic progenitors that gave some patients high TCRbeta diversity at day 60. As was reported, about two months after transplant, alpha-beta T cells came from several hundred expanded graft clones.

A remark on this clonotype: Its antigen is undetermined.

Preparation of the TCRbeta library involved a method that used unique molecular identifiers. MiXCR, run by TCRdb on the PCR reads, gives a single entry per CDR3 protein. The data show about 300,000 distinct CDR3 sequences, over 9.5% seen once. The sample consisted of PBMCs, taken before TCRalphabeta/CD19-depleted stem cell transplant. This clonotype was sampled from a boy younger than two with acute myeloid leukemia, due to receive a stem cell transplant.

CDR3 sequence: CASRPENNYGYTF. Written as DNA, the CDR3 is TGTGCCAGCAGACCCGAGAATAACTATGGCTACACCTTC. The V gene is TRBV12-3 or TRBV12-4, the J gene TRBJ1-2; D remains ambiguous. Trimming removed 6 bases at V and 1 base at J, with 9 bases between. The CDR3 extends over 13 amino acids.